Given below is one T cell receptor (beta chain) in context. The V and J ends lost 7 bases and 6 bases respectively, with 16 bases between them. The CDR3 spans 13 residues. CDR1 and CDR2 (germline): MDHEN, SYDVKM. The entry originates in a study of blood T cell repertoires in COVID-19. Produced via immunoSEQ multiplex PCR; TCRdb's table is partial and in-frame only. The sample has 150,000 to 200,000 clones; over 70% are singletons. The receptor was derived from a man between 60 and 75 years old with active or convalescent COVID-19. The rearrangement joins TRBV28 to TRBJ2-7, with D perhaps TRBD1 (6 bases). Sequenced sample: peripheral blood. In DNA form, the CDR3 reads TGTGCCAGCAACTTCGGACAGTACGGCGAGCAGTACTTC. Protein: CASNFGQYGEQYF.